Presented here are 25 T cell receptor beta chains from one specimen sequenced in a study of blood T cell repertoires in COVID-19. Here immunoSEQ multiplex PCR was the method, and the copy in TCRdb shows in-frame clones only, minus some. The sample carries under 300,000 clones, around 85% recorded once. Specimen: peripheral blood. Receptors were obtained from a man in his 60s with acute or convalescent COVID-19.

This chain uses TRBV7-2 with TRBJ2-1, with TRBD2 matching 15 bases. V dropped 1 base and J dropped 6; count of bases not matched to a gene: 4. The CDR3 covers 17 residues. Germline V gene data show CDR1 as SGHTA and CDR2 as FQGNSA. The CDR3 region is CASSLDGLAGGRNEQFF. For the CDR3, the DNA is TGTGCCAGCAGCTTAGATGGACTAGCGGGAGGGCGCAATGAGCAGTTCTTC.

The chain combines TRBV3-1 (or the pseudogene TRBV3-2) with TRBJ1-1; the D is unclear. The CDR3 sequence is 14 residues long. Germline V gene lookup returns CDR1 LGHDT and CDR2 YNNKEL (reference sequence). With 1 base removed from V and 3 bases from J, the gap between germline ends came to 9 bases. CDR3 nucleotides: TGTGCCAGCAGCCAAGTAGCACGATACACTGAAGCTTTCTTT. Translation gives CASSQVARYTEAFF.

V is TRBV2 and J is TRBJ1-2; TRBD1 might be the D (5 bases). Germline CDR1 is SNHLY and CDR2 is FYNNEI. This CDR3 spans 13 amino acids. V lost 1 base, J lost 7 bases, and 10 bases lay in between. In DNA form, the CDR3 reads TGTGCCAGCAGTGAAGGTCAGGGCACTGGCTACACCTTC. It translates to CASSEGQGTGYTF. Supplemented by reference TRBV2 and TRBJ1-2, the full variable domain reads EPEVTQTPSHQVTQMGQEVILRCVPISNHLYFYWYRQILGQKVEFLVSFYNNEISEKSEIFDDQFSVERPDGSNFTLKIRSTKLEDSAMYFCASSEGQGTGYTFGSGTRLTVV.

CDR3 bases: TGTGCCAGCAGTGCCTCCGGGGGTAGCGGGGGTCGGGATACGCAGTATTTT. Protein sequence: CASSASGGSGGRDTQYF. The chain employs TRBV6-4 and TRBJ2-3; TRBD2 agrees at 9 bases. The germline gives CDR1 MRHNA, CDR2 SNTAGT. J gave up 6 bases and V 4 bases, and 14 bases lay outside the gene matches. The CDR3 runs 17 residues.

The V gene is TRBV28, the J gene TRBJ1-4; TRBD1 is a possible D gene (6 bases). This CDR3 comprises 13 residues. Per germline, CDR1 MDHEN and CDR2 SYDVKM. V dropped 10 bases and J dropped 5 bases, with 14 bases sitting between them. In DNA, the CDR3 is TGTGCCACAGCCAGGGGAGTAAATGAAAAACTGTTTTTT. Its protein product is CATARGVNEKLFF.

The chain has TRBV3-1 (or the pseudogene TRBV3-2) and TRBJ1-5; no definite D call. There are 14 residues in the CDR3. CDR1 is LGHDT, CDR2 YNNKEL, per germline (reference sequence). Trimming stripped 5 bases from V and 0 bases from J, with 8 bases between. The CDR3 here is CASSTDYSNQPQHF. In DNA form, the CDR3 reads TGTGCCAGCAGCACAGATTATAGCAATCAGCCCCAGCATTTT.

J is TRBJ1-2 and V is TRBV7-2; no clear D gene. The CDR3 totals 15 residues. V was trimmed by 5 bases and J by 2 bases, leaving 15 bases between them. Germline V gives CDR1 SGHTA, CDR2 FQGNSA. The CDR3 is CASSVTGSKNYGYTF. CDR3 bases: TGTGCCAGCAGCGTGACGGGGTCAAAAAACTATGGCTACACCTTC.

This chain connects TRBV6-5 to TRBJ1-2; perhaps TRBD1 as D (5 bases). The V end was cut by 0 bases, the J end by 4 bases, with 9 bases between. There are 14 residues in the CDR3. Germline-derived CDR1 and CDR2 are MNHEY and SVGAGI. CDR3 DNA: TGTGCCAGCAGTTACTCGACAGAAGGCTATGGCTACACCTTC. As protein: CASSYSTEGYGYTF.

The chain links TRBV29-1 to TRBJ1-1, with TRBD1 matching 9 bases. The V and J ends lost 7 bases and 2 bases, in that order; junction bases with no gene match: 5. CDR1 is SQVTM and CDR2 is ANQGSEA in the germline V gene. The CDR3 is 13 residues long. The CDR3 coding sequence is TGCAGCGCCGAGACAGGGGGTAACACTGAAGCTTTCTTT. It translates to CSAETGGNTEAFF.

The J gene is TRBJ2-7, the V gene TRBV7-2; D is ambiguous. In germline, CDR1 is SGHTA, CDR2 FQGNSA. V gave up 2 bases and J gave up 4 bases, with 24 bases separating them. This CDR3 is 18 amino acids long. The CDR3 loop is CASSLRPAAGVGPYEQYF. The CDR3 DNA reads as TGTGCCAGCAGCTTACGGCCAGCAGCTGGAGTCGGCCCTTACGAGCAGTACTTC.

CDR3 in DNA: TGTGCCAGCAGCCGGGACAGTGGAAACACCATATATTTT. It codes for CASSRDSGNTIYF. V gene TRBV2 combines with J gene TRBJ1-3, with 7 bases fitting TRBD1. Germline V gives CDR1 SNHLY, CDR2 FYNNEI. Losses at the gene ends were 6 bases for V and 3 bases for J; bases not matched to a gene: 2. The CDR3 covers 13 residues.

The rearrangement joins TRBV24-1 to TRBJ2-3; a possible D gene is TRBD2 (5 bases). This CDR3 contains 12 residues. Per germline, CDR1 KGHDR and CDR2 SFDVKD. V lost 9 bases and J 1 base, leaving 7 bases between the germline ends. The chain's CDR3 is CATGSGTDTQYF. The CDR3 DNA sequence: TGTGCCACCGGTAGCGGCACAGATACGCAGTATTTT.

The CDR3 loop is CASSSPDKSSYEQYF. In nucleotides, the CDR3 is TGTGCCAGCAGCTCTCCGGACAAGAGCTCCTACGAGCAGTACTTC. The chain employs TRBV7-9 and TRBJ2-7; a weak D match, TRBD1 (5 bases). V gave up 4 bases and J gave up 0 bases, with 13 bases separating them. The CDR3 length is 15 residues. CDR1 is SEHNR and CDR2 is FQNEAQ in the germline V gene (reference sequence).

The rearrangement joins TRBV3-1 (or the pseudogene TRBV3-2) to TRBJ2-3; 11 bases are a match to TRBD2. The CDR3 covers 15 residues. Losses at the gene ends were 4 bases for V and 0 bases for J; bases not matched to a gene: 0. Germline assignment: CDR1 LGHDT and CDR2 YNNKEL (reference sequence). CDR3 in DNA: TGTGCCAGCAGCCGACTAGCGGGGAGCACAGATACGCAGTATTTT. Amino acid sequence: CASSRLAGSTDTQYF.

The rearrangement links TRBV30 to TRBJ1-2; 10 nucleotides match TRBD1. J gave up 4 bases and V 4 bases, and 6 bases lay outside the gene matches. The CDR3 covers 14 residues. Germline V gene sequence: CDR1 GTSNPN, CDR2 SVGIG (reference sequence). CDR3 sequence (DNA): TGTGCCTGGACCCGGGACAGGGGACTCTATGGCTACACCTTC. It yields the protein CAWTRDRGLYGYTF.

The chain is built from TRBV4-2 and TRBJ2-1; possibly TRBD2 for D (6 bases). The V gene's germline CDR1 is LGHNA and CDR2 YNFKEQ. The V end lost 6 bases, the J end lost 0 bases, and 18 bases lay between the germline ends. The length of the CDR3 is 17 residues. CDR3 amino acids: CASRGEWGEDSYNEQFF. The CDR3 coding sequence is TGTGCCAGCAGGGGAGAGTGGGGGGAGGACTCCTACAATGAGCAGTTCTTC.

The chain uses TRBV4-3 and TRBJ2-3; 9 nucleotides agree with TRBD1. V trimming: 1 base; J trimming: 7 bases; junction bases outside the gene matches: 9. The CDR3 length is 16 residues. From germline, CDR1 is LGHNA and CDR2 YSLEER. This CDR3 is CASSQAPGTGLNTQYF. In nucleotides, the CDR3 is TGCGCCAGCAGCCAAGCCCCCGGGACAGGGCTTAATACGCAGTATTTT.

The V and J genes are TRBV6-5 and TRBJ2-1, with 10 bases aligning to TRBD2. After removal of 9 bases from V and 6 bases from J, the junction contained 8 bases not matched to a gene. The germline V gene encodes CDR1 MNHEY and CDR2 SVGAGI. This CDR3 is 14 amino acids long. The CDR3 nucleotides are TGTGCCAGGATAGCGGGAGGTCCCCCCAATGAGCAGTTCTTC. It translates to CARIAGGPPNEQFF.

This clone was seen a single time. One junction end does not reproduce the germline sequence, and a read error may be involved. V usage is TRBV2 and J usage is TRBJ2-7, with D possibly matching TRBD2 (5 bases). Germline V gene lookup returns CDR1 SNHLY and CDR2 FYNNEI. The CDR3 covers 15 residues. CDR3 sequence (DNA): TGTGCCAGCAGTGCCCTAAGCTCCTACGATACTGGCCGGGGTTTC. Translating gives CASSALSSYDTGRGF. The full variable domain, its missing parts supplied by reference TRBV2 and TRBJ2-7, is EPEVTQTPSHQVTQMGQEVILRCVPISNHLYFYWYRQILGQKVEFLVSFYNNEISEKSEIFDDQFSVERPDGSNFTLKIRSTKLEDSAMYFCASSALSSYDTGRGFGPGTRLTVT.

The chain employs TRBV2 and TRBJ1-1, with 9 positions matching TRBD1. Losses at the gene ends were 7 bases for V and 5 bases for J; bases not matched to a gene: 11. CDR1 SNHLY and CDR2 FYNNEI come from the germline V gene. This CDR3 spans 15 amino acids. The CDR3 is CASTVRPGQGTEAFF. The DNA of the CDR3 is TGTGCCAGCACTGTTCGCCCGGGACAGGGAACTGAAGCTTTCTTT.

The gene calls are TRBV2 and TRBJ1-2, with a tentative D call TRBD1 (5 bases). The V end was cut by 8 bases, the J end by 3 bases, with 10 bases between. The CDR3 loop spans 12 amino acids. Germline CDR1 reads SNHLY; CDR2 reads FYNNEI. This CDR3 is CASCVTDYGYTF. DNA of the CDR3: TGTGCCAGCTGTGTGACAGACTATGGCTACACCTTC.

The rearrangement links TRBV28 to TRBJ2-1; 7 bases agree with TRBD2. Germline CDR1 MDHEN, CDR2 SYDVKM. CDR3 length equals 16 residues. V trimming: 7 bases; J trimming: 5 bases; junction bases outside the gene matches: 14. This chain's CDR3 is CASNTRRGRIDNEQFF. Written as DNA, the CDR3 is TGTGCCAGCAATACCCGGCGGGGGAGGATCGACAATGAGCAGTTCTTC.

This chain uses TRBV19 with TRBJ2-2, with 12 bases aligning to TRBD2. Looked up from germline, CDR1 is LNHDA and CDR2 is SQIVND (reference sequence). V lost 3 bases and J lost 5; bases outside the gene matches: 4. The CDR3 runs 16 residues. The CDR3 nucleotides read TGTGCCAGTAGTATCGGCGGGACTAGCGGGACCGGGGAGCTGTTTTTT. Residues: CASSIGGTSGTGELFF.

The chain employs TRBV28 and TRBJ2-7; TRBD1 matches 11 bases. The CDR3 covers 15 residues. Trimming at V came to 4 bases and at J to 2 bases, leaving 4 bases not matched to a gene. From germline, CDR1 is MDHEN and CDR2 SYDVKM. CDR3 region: CASSSPGQGAYEQYF. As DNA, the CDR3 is TGTGCCAGCAGTTCCCCGGGACAGGGGGCCTACGAGCAGTACTTC.

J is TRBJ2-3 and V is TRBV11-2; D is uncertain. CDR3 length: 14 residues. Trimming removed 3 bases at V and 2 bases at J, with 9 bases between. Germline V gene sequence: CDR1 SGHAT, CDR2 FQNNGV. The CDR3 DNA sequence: TGTGCCAGCAGCTTTCCCCCTGTCACAGATACGCAGTATTTT. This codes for CASSFPPVTDTQYF.